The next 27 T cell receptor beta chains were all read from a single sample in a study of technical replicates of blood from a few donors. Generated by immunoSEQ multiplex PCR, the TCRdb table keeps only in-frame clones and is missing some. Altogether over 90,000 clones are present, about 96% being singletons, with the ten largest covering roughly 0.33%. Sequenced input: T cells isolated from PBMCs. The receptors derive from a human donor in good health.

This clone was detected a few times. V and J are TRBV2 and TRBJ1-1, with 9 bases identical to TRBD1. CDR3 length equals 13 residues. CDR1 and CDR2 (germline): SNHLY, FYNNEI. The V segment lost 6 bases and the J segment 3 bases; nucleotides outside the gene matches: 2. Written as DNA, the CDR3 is TGTGCCAGCAGGGGGGACAGGGACACTGAAGCTTTCTTT. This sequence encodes CASRGDRDTEAFF.

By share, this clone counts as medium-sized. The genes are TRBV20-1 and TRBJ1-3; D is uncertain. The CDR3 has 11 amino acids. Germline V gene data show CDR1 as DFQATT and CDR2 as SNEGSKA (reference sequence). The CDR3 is CSAKRGNTIYF. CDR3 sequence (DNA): TGCAGCGCGAAACGGGGAAACACCATATATTTT.

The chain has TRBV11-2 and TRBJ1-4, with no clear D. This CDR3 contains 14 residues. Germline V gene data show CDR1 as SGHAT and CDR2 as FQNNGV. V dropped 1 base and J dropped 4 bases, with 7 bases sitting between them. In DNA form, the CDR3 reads TGTGCCAGCAGCTTAGTAACGGGTAATGAAAAACTGTTTTTT. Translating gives CASSLVTGNEKLFF.

The chain's CDR3 is CASSDRWLDEQFF. The CDR3 DNA is TGTGCCAGCAGTGACAGGTGGCTAGATGAGCAGTTCTTC. The genes are TRBV6-4 and TRBJ2-1; no clear D. V gave up 2 bases and J gave up 8 bases, with 10 bases separating them. This CDR3 comprises 13 residues. Germline lookup yields CDR1 MRHNA and CDR2 SNTAGT.

The CDR3 loop is CASSHEEVNQPQHF. The CDR3 region has the DNA TGCGCCAGCAGTCACGAGGAGGTGAATCAGCCCCAGCATTTT. The chain couples TRBV23-1 to TRBJ1-5; D is undetermined. TRBV23-1 is an ORF, with its function uncertain. V was shortened by 3 bases and J by 4 bases, with 10 bases between the two germline ends. The CDR3 has 14 amino acids.

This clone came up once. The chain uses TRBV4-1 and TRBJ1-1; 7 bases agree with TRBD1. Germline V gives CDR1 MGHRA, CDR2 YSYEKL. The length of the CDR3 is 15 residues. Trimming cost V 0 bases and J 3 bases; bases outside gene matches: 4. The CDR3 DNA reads TGCGCCAGCAGCCAAGATGGCAGGGGGGACACTGAAGCTTTCTTT. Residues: CASSQDGRGDTEAFF.

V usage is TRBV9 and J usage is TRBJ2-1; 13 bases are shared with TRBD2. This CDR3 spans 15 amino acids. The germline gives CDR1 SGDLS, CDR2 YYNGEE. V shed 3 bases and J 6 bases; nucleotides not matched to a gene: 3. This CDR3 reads CASSAGLAGVNEQFF. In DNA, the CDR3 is TGTGCCAGCAGCGCTGGACTAGCGGGAGTCAATGAGCAGTTCTTC.

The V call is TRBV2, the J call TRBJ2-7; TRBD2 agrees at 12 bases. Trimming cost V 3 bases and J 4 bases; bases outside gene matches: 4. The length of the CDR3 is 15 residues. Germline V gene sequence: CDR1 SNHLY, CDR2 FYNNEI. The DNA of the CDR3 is TGTGCCAGCAGTGAGACTAGCGGGAGAGTGTACGAGCAGTACTTC. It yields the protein CASSETSGRVYEQYF.

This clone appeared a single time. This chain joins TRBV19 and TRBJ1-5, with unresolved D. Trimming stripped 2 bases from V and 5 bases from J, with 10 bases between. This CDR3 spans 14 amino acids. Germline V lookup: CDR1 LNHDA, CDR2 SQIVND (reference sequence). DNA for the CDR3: TGTGCCAGTAGTATATACATGAATTATCAGCCCCAGCATTTT. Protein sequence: CASSIYMNYQPQHF.

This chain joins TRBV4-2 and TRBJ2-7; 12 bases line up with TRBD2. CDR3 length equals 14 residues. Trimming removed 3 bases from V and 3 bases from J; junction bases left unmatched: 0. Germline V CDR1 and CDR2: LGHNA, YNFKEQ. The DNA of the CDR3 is TGTGCCAGCAGCCAGACTAGCGGGAGCTACGAGCAGTACTTC. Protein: CASSQTSGSYEQYF.

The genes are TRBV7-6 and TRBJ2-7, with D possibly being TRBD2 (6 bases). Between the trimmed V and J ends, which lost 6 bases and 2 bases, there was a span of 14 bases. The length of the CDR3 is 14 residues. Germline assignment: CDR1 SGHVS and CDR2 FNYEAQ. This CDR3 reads CASSSGLLTYEQYF. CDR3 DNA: TGTGCCAGCAGTTCGGGACTCTTAACCTACGAGCAGTACTTC.

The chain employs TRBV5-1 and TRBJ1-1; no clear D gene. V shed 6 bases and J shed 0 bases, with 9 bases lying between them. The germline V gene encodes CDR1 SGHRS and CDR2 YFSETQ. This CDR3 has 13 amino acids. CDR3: CASTEYMNTEAFF. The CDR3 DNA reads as TGCGCCAGCACAGAATACATGAACACTGAAGCTTTCTTT.

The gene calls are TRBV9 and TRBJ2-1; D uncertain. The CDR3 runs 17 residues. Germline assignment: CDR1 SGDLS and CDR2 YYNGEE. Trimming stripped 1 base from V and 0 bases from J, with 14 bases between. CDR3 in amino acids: CASSVKSVPSSYNEQFF. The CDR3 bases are TGTGCCAGCAGCGTAAAAAGCGTACCTAGCTCCTACAATGAGCAGTTCTTC. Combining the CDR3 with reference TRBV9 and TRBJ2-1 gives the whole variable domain DSGVTQTPKHLITATGQRVTLRCSPRSGDLSVYWYQQSLDQGLQFLIQYYNGEERAKGNILERFSAQQFPDLHSELNLSSLELGDSALYFCASSVKSVPSSYNEQFFGPGTRLTVL.

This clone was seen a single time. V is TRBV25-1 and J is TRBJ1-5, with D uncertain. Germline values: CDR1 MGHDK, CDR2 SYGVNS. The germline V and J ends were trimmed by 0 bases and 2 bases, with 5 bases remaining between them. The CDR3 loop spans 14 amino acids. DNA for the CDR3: TGTGCCAGCAGTGAATACGGGGGCAATCAGCCCCAGCATTTT. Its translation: CASSEYGGNQPQHF.

For the CDR3, the DNA is TGTGCCAGCAGCGCTACCGGGACAACCTACGAGCAGTACTTC. Translation: CASSATGTTYEQYF. The chain employs TRBV5-4 and TRBJ2-7; TRBD1 is a possible D gene (6 bases). V lost 4 bases, J lost 2 bases, and 13 bases lay in between. The CDR3 runs to 14 residues. Germline V CDR1 and CDR2: SGHNT, YYREEE (reference sequence).

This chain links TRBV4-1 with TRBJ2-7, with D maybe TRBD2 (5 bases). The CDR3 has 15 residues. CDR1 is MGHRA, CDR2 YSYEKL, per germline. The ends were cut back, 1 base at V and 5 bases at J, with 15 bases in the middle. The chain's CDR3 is CASSQGGWKSDEQYF. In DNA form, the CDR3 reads TGCGCCAGCAGCCAAGGAGGGTGGAAATCGGACGAGCAGTACTTC.

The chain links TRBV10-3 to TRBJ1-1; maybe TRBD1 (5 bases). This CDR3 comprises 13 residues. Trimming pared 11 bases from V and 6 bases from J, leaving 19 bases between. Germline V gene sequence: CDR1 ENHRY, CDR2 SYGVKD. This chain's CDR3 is CAVGGREGPEAFF. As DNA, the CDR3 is TGTGCCGTCGGGGGGAGGGAGGGACCTGAAGCTTTCTTT.

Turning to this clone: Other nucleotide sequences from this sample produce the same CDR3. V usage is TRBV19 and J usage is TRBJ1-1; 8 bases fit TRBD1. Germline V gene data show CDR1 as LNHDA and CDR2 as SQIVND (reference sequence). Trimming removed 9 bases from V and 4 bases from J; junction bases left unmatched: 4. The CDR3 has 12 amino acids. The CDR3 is CASGQGGTEAFF. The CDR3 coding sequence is TGTGCCAGCGGACAGGGAGGCACTGAAGCTTTCTTT.

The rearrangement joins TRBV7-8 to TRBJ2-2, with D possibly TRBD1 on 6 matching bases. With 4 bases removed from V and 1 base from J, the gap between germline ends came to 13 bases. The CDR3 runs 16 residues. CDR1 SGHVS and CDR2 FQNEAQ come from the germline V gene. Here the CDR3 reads CASSWPPGQNTGELFF. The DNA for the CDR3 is TGTGCCAGCAGCTGGCCACCGGGACAGAACACCGGGGAGCTGTTTTTT.

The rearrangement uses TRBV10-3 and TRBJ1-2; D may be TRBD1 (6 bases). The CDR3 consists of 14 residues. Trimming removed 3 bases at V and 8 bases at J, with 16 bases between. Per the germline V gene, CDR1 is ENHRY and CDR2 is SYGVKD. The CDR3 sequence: CAISEAGEGWGYTF. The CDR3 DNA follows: TGTGCCATCAGTGAAGCAGGGGAGGGTTGGGGCTACACCTTC.

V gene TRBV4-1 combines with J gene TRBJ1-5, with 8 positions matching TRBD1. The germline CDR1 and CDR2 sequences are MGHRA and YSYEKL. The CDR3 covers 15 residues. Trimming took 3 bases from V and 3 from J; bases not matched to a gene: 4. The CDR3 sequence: CASSHGQGSNQPQHF. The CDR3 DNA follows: TGCGCCAGCAGCCACGGACAGGGATCCAATCAGCCCCAGCATTTT.

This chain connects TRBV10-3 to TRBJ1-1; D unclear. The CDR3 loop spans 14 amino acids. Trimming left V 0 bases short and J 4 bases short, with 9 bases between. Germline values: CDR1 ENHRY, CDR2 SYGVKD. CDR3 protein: CAISESEVSTEAFF. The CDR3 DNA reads TGTGCCATCAGTGAGTCAGAGGTCAGCACTGAAGCTTTCTTT.

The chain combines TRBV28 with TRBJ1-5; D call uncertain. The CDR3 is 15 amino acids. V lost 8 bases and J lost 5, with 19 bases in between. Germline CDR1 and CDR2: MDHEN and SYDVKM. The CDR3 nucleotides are TGTGCCAGCCGCAGACCAGGTGGTAATTATCAGCCCCAGCATTTT. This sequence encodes CASRRPGGNYQPQHF. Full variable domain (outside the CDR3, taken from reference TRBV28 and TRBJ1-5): DVKVTQSSRYLVKRTGEKVFLECVQDMDHENMFWYRQDPGLGLRLIYFSYDVKMKEKGDIPEGYSVSREKKERFSLILESASTNQTSMYLCASRRPGGNYQPQHFGDGTRLSIL.

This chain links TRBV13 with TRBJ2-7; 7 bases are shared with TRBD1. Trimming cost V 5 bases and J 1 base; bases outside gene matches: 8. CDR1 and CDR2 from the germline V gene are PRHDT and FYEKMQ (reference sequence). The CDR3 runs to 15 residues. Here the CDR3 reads CASSPGVRGSYEQYF. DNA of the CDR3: TGTGCCAGCAGCCCAGGCGTCAGGGGGTCCTACGAGCAGTACTTC.

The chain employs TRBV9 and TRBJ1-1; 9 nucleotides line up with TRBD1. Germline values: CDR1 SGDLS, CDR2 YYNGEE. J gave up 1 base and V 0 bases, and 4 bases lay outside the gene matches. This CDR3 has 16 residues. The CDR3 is CASSVGNRGPNTEAFF. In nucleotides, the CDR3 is TGTGCCAGCAGCGTAGGTAACAGGGGGCCGAACACTGAAGCTTTCTTT.

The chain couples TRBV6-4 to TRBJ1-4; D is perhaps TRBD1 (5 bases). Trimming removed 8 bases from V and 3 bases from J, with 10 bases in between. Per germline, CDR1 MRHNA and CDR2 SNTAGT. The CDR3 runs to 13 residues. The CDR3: CASAGGANEKLFF. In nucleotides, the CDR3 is TGTGCCAGCGCCGGGGGGGCTAATGAAAAACTGTTTTTT.

CDR3: CAWNRWSGRLARNEQFF. CDR3 DNA sequence: TGTGCCTGGAATCGATGGAGCGGGAGATTAGCTCGCAATGAGCAGTTCTTC. The chain combines TRBV30 with TRBJ2-1, with 8 positions matching TRBD2. V was pared by 4 bases and J by 6 bases, with 17 bases of the junction left unmatched. This CDR3 is 17 amino acids long. From germline, CDR1 is GTSNPN and CDR2 SVGIG (reference sequence).